The clone carrying this TCR beta chain was seen only once. Its antigen is unknown. Repertoires were generated with immunoSEQ multiplex PCR, while TCRdb's copy carries only in-frame clones and drops some. There are approximately 3,100 clones in the sample; roughly 29% occur only once, and 20% to 25% lies in the top ten. The entry originates in a study of T cells in localized non-small cell lung cancer. Study-level points and caveats: The greatest T cell clonality was found in uninvolved adjacent lung (higher than in tumor). Adjacent lung had a median around 60 of the 100 largest tumor clones.

The CDR3 sequence is 17 residues long. Germline CDR1 reads MDHEN; CDR2 reads SYDVKM. The ends lost 5 bases at V and 2 bases at J; junction bases unmatched: 8. The chain recombines TRBV28 with TRBJ2-1, with 11 bases that match TRBD2. The receptor's source is a woman between 35 and 75 years old with stage I squamous cell lung carcinoma. Source: lung tumor tissue, taken before any cancer treatment. The CDR3 reads CASSPPLSGGAYNEQFF. The CDR3 DNA sequence: TGTGCCAGCAGTCCACCCCTTAGCGGGGGGGCCTACAATGAGCAGTTCTTC.